A single sample is the source of the 14 T cell receptor beta chains below, sequenced in a study of T cell repertoires in cytomegalovirus infection. A single record per CDR3 protein comes from TCRdb applying MiXCR to the reads. Of some 480,000 distinct CDR3 sequences in the sample, roughly a third were seen once. Their recognized antigens are unknown. Sequencing used cultured PBMCs, obtained from culture after CMV antigen stimulation. The receptors shown here come from a human donor in good health (CMV status not recorded). Some clones in this sample may be carry-over from other donors' samples.

This clonotype has just a few counts. V is TRBV13 and J is TRBJ2-3; TRBD2 agrees at 10 bases. The CDR3 has 15 residues. Germline-derived CDR1 and CDR2 are PRHDT and FYEKMQ (reference sequence). The trim removed 4 bases at V and 5 bases at J, leaving 6 bases unmatched. CDR3 DNA sequence: TGTGCCAGCAGCTGGAGCGGGAGGGCCAAAGATACGCAGTATTTT. As protein: CASSWSGRAKDTQYF.

The rearrangement joins TRBV13 to TRBJ1-1; 9 nucleotides match TRBD1. There are 15 residues in the CDR3. CDR1 and CDR2 from the germline V gene are PRHDT and FYEKMQ (reference sequence). V was pared by 4 bases and J by 6 bases, with 9 bases of the junction left unmatched. The CDR3 reads CASSSYRGRGSEAFF. In nucleotides, the CDR3 is TGTGCCAGCAGCTCATACAGGGGGCGCGGGTCTGAAGCTTTCTTT.

The V call is TRBV29-1, the J call TRBJ2-7; D is perhaps TRBD1 (5 bases). Germline V gene lookup returns CDR1 SQVTM and CDR2 ANQGSEA. V lost 3 bases and J 4 bases, leaving 10 bases between the germline ends. The CDR3 totals 12 residues. The CDR3 is CSVDSGPYEQYF. CDR3 sequence (DNA): TGCAGCGTTGATTCAGGGCCTTACGAGCAGTACTTC.

The rearrangement links TRBV5-3 to TRBJ2-3; 9 bases are shared with TRBD2. TRBV5-3 is known as an ORF, though its function is uncertain. This CDR3 region has 13 residues. V dropped 8 bases and J dropped 14; count of bases not matched to a gene: 15. CDR3 region: CASKLAGSGRRYF. As DNA, the CDR3 is TGTGCCAGCAAACTGGCGGGGAGCGGGAGGAGGTATTTT.

The chain combines TRBV7-3 with TRBJ2-5; perhaps TRBD2 as D (6 bases). This CDR3 is built from 16 residues. The V end was cut by 4 bases, the J end by 4 bases, with 19 bases between. Per the germline V gene, CDR1 is SGHTA and CDR2 is FQGTGA. For the CDR3, the DNA is TGTGCCAGCAGCTCTCCGGGGGTCAGGGAGCGAGAGACCCAGTACTTC. Protein sequence: CASSSPGVRERETQYF.

This clonotype was seen only a few times. The rearrangement uses TRBV6-2 or TRBV6-3 and TRBJ2-1, with D possibly matching TRBD2 (5 bases). The V end was cut by 5 bases, the J end by 6 bases, with 20 bases between. In germline, CDR1 is MNHEY, CDR2 SVGEGT. The CDR3 is made up of 16 amino acids. The CDR3 nucleotides read TGTGCCAGCAGTCCCGGGGAGAATAGGTGGGGCAATGAGCAGTTCTTC. Amino acid sequence: CASSPGENRWGNEQFF.

The chain recombines TRBV11-2 with TRBJ2-5; D gene uncertain. This CDR3 comprises 13 residues. Deletions cut 3 bases from V and 1 base from J, with 6 bases between. Germline values: CDR1 SGHAT, CDR2 FQNNGV. CDR3 loop: CASSFEFQETQYF. DNA of the CDR3: TGTGCCAGCAGCTTCGAGTTCCAAGAGACCCAGTACTTC.

This clonotype was picked up a small number of times. The V call is TRBV7-2, the J call TRBJ2-2; D is perhaps TRBD2 (6 bases). Germline CDR1 reads SGHTA; CDR2 reads FQGNSA. This CDR3 contains 15 residues. Trimming left V 5 bases short and J 0 bases short, with 10 bases between. The CDR3 region has the DNA TGTGCCAGCAGCCGGCGGGATGCGAACACCGGGGAGCTGTTTTTT. This encodes CASSRRDANTGELFF.

CDR3: CASSPLSADKDQPQHF. For the CDR3, the DNA is TGTGCCAGCAGCCCCCTAAGTGCCGACAAGGATCAGCCCCAGCATTTT. The chain couples TRBV3-1 to TRBJ1-5; unclear D gene. The V gene's germline CDR1 is LGHDT and CDR2 YNNKEL (reference sequence). Trimming removed 4 bases at V and 5 bases at J, with 18 bases between. The CDR3 contains 16 residues.

The rearrangement links TRBV20-1 to TRBJ2-2, with 10 positions matching TRBD2. The junction had 12 bases not matched to a gene; V was cut back by 6 bases and J by 8 bases. CDR3 length: 15 residues. The germline V gene encodes CDR1 DFQATT and CDR2 SNEGSKA (reference sequence). CDR3: CSAVGLARGRGELFF. The DNA of the CDR3 is TGCAGTGCCGTGGGACTAGCGCGAGGGAGAGGGGAGCTGTTTTTT.

The gene calls are TRBV9 and TRBJ2-5; 7 positions match TRBD2. Germline trimming cut 0 bases from V and 5 bases from J; bases unmatched to any gene: 10. CDR3 length: 16 residues. CDR1 is SGDLS and CDR2 is YYNGEE in the germline V gene. In DNA form, the CDR3 reads TGTGCCAGCAGCGTAGCTCTAGGGGCGGGAGACGAGACCCAGTACTTC. This translates into CASSVALGAGDETQYF.

This chain joins TRBV4-2 and TRBJ2-5; D is unresolved. Germline CDR1 and CDR2: LGHNA and YNFKEQ. The CDR3 has 13 amino acids. Trimming removed 2 bases at V and 3 bases at J, with 7 bases between. The CDR3 protein is CASSQLGKETQYF. The CDR3 DNA sequence: TGTGCCAGCAGCCAACTGGGGAAAGAGACCCAGTACTTC.

V gene TRBV7-2 combines with J gene TRBJ2-4; tentatively, D is TRBD1 or TRBD2 (5 bases each). CDR3 length: 13 amino acids. Germline CDR1 reads SGHTA; CDR2 reads FQGNSA. Trimming left V 6 bases short and J 5 bases short, with 11 bases between. The CDR3 DNA reads TGTGCCAGCAGAGGGACCATGGAAAACATTCAGTACTTC. It is translated as CASRGTMENIQYF.

The chain has TRBV6-2 or TRBV6-3 and TRBJ2-1; no reliable D call. The CDR3 is 12 amino acids. In germline, CDR1 is MNHEY, CDR2 SVGEGT. Trimming removed 2 bases at V and 4 bases at J, with 3 bases between. CDR3: CASSYGYNEQFF. CDR3 coding DNA: TGTGCCAGCAGTTACGGGTACAATGAGCAGTTCTTC.